This TCR beta chain originates from a study of a mutant IDH1 vaccine in newly diagnosed glioma. Study-wide context: Each patient was administered eight vaccinations, scheduled in weeks 1, 3, 5, 7, 11, 15, 19 and 23. Treated patients were roughly 62% male, about 38% female, mean age about 41 years. Receipt of radiotherapy, temozolomide, or both preceded the study, and most received both.

J lost 9 bases, V lost 6 bases, and 12 bases had no gene match. There are 15 residues in the CDR3. The germline CDR1 and CDR2 sequences are MNHEY and SVGAGI. Using immunoSEQ multiplex PCR, the repertoire was profiled, and TCRdb retains in-frame clones only, with some absent. The sample holds under 55,000 clones, roughly nine tenths seen once. A note on this clone: Its antigen is not known.

Time point specified: week 11, during vaccination. Doses consisted of 300 ug of mutant IDH1 20-mer peptide each, paired with topical imiquimod. The sequence came from a man between 50 and 59 years old with glioma. The input for sequencing was PBMCs, taken from a glioma patient whose treatment included an IDH1 peptide vaccine. V usage is TRBV6-5 and J usage is TRBJ2-3, with 10 bases fitting TRBD2. DNA for the CDR3: TGTGCCAGCAGGTCTCCGGGACTAGCGTTTGGAACGCAGTATTTT. As protein: CASRSPGLAFGTQYF.